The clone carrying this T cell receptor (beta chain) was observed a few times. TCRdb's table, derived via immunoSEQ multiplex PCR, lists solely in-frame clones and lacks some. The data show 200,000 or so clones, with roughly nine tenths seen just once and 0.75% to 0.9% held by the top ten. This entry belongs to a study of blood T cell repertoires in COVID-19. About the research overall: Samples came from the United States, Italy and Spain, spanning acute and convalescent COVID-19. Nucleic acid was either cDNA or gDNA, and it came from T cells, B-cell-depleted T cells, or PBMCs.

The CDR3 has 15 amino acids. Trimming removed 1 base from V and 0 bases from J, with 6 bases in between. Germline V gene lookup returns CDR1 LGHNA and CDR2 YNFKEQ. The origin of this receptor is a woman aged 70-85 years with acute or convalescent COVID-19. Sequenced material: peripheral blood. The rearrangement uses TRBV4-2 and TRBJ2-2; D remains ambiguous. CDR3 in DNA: TGTGCCAGCAGCCAAGGTCTAGCGAACACCGGGGAGCTGTTTTTT. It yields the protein CASSQGLANTGELFF.